The source of this T cell receptor beta chain is a study of T cells in Graves' hyperthyroidism and ophthalmopathy. CDR3 length: 12 residues. Trimming pared 2 bases from V and 3 bases from J, leaving 4 bases between. CDR1 is SGHRS, CDR2 YFSETQ, per germline. Researchers amplified the TCR beta CDR3 regions from RNA transcripts. TCR CDR3 underwent first-round RT-PCR with the HTBI primer set. A single record per CDR3 protein comes from TCRdb applying MiXCR to the multiplex PCR reads. The sample carries some 740,000 distinct CDR3 sequences, 13% to 15% recorded once. This clonotype was counted a few times. Its antigen is currently unknown. The study's findings and limits: Appearing also in blood were most of the thyroid clonotypes expanded above 0.001.

The sequence derives from a woman in her late teens or twenties with Graves' hyperthyroidism. V and J are TRBV5-1 and TRBJ2-3; D gene ambiguous. The sample was blood. The CDR3 DNA reads TGCGCCAGCAGCTTTGAAACAGATACGCAGTATTTT. Translating it yields CASSFETDTQYF. The entire variable domain, with the rest obtained from reference TRBV5-1 and TRBJ2-3, is as follows: KAGVTQTPRYLIKTRGQQVTLSCSPISGHRSVSWYQQTPGQGLQFLFEYFSETQRNKGNFPGRFSGRQFSNSRSEMNVSTLELGDSALYLCASSFETDTQYFGPGTRLTVL.